The 3 T cell receptor beta chains below come from one sample, sequenced in a study of identical twins (dated by TCRdb to about 2016). The method was 5' RACE. The instrument was an Illumina HiSeq 2000. TCRdb reprocessed the public reads (quality trimming at Q25 with fastp, clone calling with MiXCR) and kept in-frame beta chains. Identical CDR3 protein sequences are pooled into one entry, listed with their most common genes and DNA. The sample yields 600,000 to 850,000 distinct CDR3 sequences; 15% to 20% were counted once. About 12% of the sample lies in the top ten. The same data also went into a second study, on T cells expressing NK-cell markers.

The source material was PBMCs. All receptors come from a woman aged 18-29 years in good health.

V usage is TRBV12-3 or TRBV12-4 and J usage is TRBJ1-1; D possibly corresponds to TRBD1 (5 bases). The ends were cut back, 4 bases at V and 6 bases at J, with 15 bases in the middle. The CDR3 consists of 14 residues. Here the CDR3 DNA reads TGTGCCAGCAGTTCCGGGGCGGCGACGGCTGAAGCTTTCTTT. Encoded protein: CASSSGAATAEAFF.

In this sample, this clonotype turned up a few times. The J gene is TRBJ2-7, the V gene TRBV20-1; 7 positions agree with TRBD2. CDR1 is DFQATT, CDR2 SNEGSKA, per germline (reference sequence). Trimming took 3 bases from V and 1 from J; bases not matched to a gene: 6. The CDR3 contains 14 residues. The DNA for the CDR3 is TGCAGTGCTAGGGAGCCGGGGGGATCCTACGAGCAGTACTTC. It is translated as CSAREPGGSYEQYF.

This chain uses TRBV7-6 with TRBJ2-5; D is undetermined. The CDR3 runs to 15 residues. CDR1 is SGHVS, CDR2 FNYEAQ, per germline. Trimming stripped 1 base from V and 1 base from J, with 10 bases between. The CDR3 is CASSLVAGPQETQYF. The DNA for the CDR3 is TGTGCCAGCAGCTTAGTCGCTGGACCCCAAGAGACCCAGTACTTC.